The rows below give T cell receptor beta chains drawn from one sample of a study of tumor-infiltrating lymphocytes in localized non-small cell lung cancer. Libraries were prepared by immunoSEQ multiplex PCR; TCRdb keeps only in-frame clonotypes and omits some of them. The sample lists some 9,300 clones; approximately 78% were seen once. The sequenced sample was lung tumor tissue. These receptors were obtained from a human donor with non-small cell lung cancer. The CDR3 runs from the conserved cysteine through the conserved F or W. D genes are given only for firm matches. The listing skips clone size in some rows; elsewhere it reads once, few, many or a size class.

clone_size d_call cdr3_length j_call v_call cdr3_aa cdr3_nt
NA TRBD1 15 TRBJ2-7 TRBV7-2 CASSRGQTSLYEQYF TGTGCCAGCAGCCGGGGACAGACATCGCTTTACGAGCAGTACTTC
once NA 15 TRBJ2-3 TRBV7-2 CASSSYRDPTDTQYF TGTGCCAGCAGCTCTTACAGGGACCCCACAGATACGCAGTATTTT
few NA 11 TRBJ2-7 TRBV10-2 CASSPSYEQYF TGCGCCAGCAGTCCTTCCTACGAGCAGTACTTC
NA NA 15 TRBJ1-5 TRBV18 CASSPYRDDNQPQHF TGTGCCAGCTCACCTTACAGGGATGACAATCAGCCCCAGCATTTT
NA TRBD1 14 TRBJ1-5 TRBV10-3 CAIGTGDSNQPQHF TGTGCCATAGGGACAGGGGATAGCAATCAGCCCCAGCATTTT
medium-sized NA 16 TRBJ1-4 TRBV7-9 CASSFFTGRTNEKLFF TGTGCCAGCAGCTTTTTCACAGGGAGGACTAATGAAAAACTGTTTTTT
medium-sized NA 19 TRBJ1-4 TRBV4-3 CASSQDRGAGTTSREKLFF TGCGCCAGCAGCCAAGATCGGGGGGCAGGGACGACTTCGCGTGAAAAACTGTTTTTT
NA NA 13 TRBJ2-1 TRBV11-2 CASSISSYNEQFF TGTGCCAGCAGCATAAGCTCCTACAATGAGCAGTTCTTC
NA TRBD2 16 TRBJ2-3 TRBV5-5 CASSLGLAGGIDTQYF TGTGCCAGCAGCTTGGGACTAGCGGGAGGGATCGATACGCAGTATTTT
NA NA 12 TRBJ2-7 TRBV2 CASNPEHYEQYF TGTGCCAGCAATCCGGAACACTACGAGCAGTACTTC
few NA 13 TRBJ1-1 TRBV5-4 CASSFRDNTEAFF TGTGCCAGCAGCTTCCGGGATAACACTGAAGCTTTCTTT
once TRBD2 16 TRBJ2-1 TRBV7-2 CASSLRTSGMGNEQFF TGTGCCAGCAGCCTCCGGACTAGCGGGATGGGCAATGAGCAGTTCTTC
NA NA 15 TRBJ2-7 TRBV18 CASSPEGGSSYEQYF TGTGCCAGCTCACCAGAGGGCGGAAGCTCCTACGAGCAGTACTTC
NA TRBD1 13 TRBJ2-7 TRBV6-1 CASNERQGTEQYF TGTGCCAGCAACGAGAGACAGGGTACCGAGCAGTACTTC
NA NA 19 TRBJ2-2 TRBV4-1 CASSQIVPRASFSTGELFF TGCGCCAGCAGCCAAATCGTGCCTCGGGCCTCTTTTTCCACCGGGGAGCTGTTTTTT
NA NA 14 TRBJ1-1 TRBV27 CASSLELGTTEAFF TGTGCCAGCAGTTTGGAGCTGGGGACCACTGAAGCTTTCTTT
NA NA 14 TRBJ2-2 TRBV25-1 CASSSSGWRGELFF TGTGCCAGCAGCTCTTCCGGATGGAGGGGGGAGCTGTTTTTT
NA TRBD2 14 TRBJ2-1 TRBV9 CASSVVGLAVEQFF TGTGCCAGCAGCGTAGTGGGACTAGCAGTTGAGCAGTTCTTC
few NA 19 TRBJ2-2 TRBV7-9 CASSLEFFVRPANTGELFF TGTGCCAGCAGCTTAGAATTTTTTGTCCGTCCCGCGAACACCGGGGAGCTGTTTTTT
NA NA 16 TRBJ1-2 TRBV7-9 CASSLGGVGYLQGYTF TGTGCCAGCAGCTTAGGAGGGGTAGGGTATCTTCAAGGCTACACCTTC
NA NA 14 TRBJ1-5 TRBV5-6 CASSSGERSQPQHF TGTGCCAGCAGCTCGGGGGAGCGGAGTCAGCCCCAGCATTTT
NA NA 11 TRBJ2-1 TRBV25-1 CASSLRNEQFF TGTGCCAGCAGCTTAAGAAATGAGCAGTTCTTC
few NA 13 TRBJ1-5 TRBV18 CASTSSGDQPQHF TGTGCCAGCACCTCCAGCGGGGATCAGCCCCAGCATTTT
once TRBD1 15 TRBJ2-7 TRBV18 CASSPPNRGNYEQYF TGTGCCAGCTCACCACCGAACAGGGGGAACTACGAGCAGTACTTC
NA TRBD2 15 TRBJ2-7 TRBV14 CASSQATSGRARQYF TGTGCCAGCAGCCAAGCTACTAGCGGGAGGGCCCGGCAGTACTTC
NA TRBD2 17 TRBJ2-3 TRBV19 CASSLAGEITSTDTQYF TGTGCCAGTAGCTTAGCGGGGGAGATAACAAGCACAGATACGCAGTATTTT
NA NA 15 TRBJ1-5 TRBV19 CASSIAGNGNQPQHF TGTGCCAGTAGTATAGCAGGGAATGGCAATCAGCCCCAGCATTTT
NA TRBD1 15 TRBJ1-2 TRBV6-5 CASTRGDRVYSGYTF TGTGCCAGCACCAGGGGGGACAGGGTTTACTCTGGCTACACCTTC
few NA 15 TRBJ1-6 TRBV6-5 CASSSEGSYNSPLHF TGTGCCAGCAGTTCGGAGGGCTCCTATAATTCACCCCTCCACTTT
NA TRBD1 13 TRBJ1-1 TRBV6-1 CATMTGRYTEAFF TGTGCCACCATGACAGGGAGGTACACTGAAGCTTTCTTT
NA TRBD2 15 TRBJ2-7 TRBV5-6 CASSWSGSHIYEQYF TGTGCCAGCAGCTGGAGCGGGAGTCATATCTACGAGCAGTACTTC
NA NA 11 TRBJ2-2 TRBV2 CASEARGELFF TGTGCCAGCGAGGCGAGGGGGGAGCTGTTTTTT
NA NA 12 TRBJ2-1 TRBV27 CASSLGGPEQFF TGTGCCAGCAGTTTAGGTGGCCCTGAGCAGTTCTTC
few NA 14 TRBJ1-1 TRBV30 CAWSGQYMNTEAFF TGTGCCTGGAGTGGGCAGTACATGAACACTGAAGCTTTCTTT
NA NA 14 TRBJ1-5 TRBV7-2 CASSFVGGDQPQHF TGTGCCAGCAGCTTCGTGGGGGGAGATCAGCCCCAGCATTTT
NA NA 13 TRBJ1-4 TRBV11-3 CASSLGPGEKLFF TGTGCCAGCAGCTTAGGACCTGGTGAAAAACTGTTTTTT
NA TRBD2 15 TRBJ2-3 TRBV28 CASSGTRDGTDTQYF TGTGCCAGCAGCGGGACTAGAGATGGCACAGATACGCAGTATTTT
NA TRBD1 14 TRBJ2-7 TRBV11-2 CASSSDRVDYEQYF TGTGCCAGCAGCTCAGACAGGGTTGACTACGAGCAGTACTTC
few TRBD2 15 TRBJ2-5 TRBV30 CAWKEPLAGGETQYF TGTGCCTGGAAGGAACCACTAGCGGGAGGTGAGACCCAGTACTTC
NA NA 16 TRBJ2-7 TRBV6-1 CASSEEVGAGVYEQYF TGTGCCAGCAGTGAAGAAGTGGGGGCAGGGGTATACGAGCAGTACTTC
NA NA 14 TRBJ1-1 TRBV29-1 CSVRQDSGGAEAFF TGCAGCGTTAGACAGGATTCAGGAGGGGCTGAAGCTTTCTTT
NA NA 14 TRBJ2-2 TRBV6-5 CASRWPANTGELFF TGTGCCAGCCGTTGGCCAGCGAACACCGGGGAGCTGTTTTTT
NA TRBD2 16 TRBJ2-1 TRBV5-1 CASSRTSGSSYNEQFF TGCGCCAGCAGCCGGACTAGCGGGAGCTCCTACAATGAGCAGTTCTTC
NA NA 13 TRBJ1-1 TRBV9 CASSPRTEAEAFF TGTGCCAGCAGCCCACGGACAGAGGCTGAAGCTTTCTTT
NA NA 12 TRBJ2-5 TRBV29-1 CSALFGGETQYF TGCAGCGCCCTCTTCGGAGGGGAGACCCAGTACTTC
NA TRBD2 15 TRBJ2-7 TRBV5-4 CASGPSGSPTYEQYF TGTGCCAGCGGACCGAGCGGGAGTCCTACCTACGAGCAGTACTTC
NA TRBD2 15 TRBJ2-5 TRBV19 CASSLAGGLGETQYF TGTGCCAGTAGCCTAGCGGGAGGGTTGGGAGAGACCCAGTACTTC
NA NA 15 TRBJ2-1 TRBV30 CAWSKQGGNYNGQFF TGTGCCTGGAGTAAGCAGGGCGGGAACTACAATGGGCAGTTCTTC
once TRBD1 19 TRBJ2-2 TRBV27 CASSSKGGRGSANTGELFF TGTGCCAGCAGTTCCAAGGGTGGCAGGGGGTCGGCTAACACCGGGGAGCTGTTTTTT
NA TRBD2 12 TRBJ2-7 TRBV18 CASSSGLNEQYF TGTGCCAGCTCTAGCGGGCTGAACGAGCAGTACTTC